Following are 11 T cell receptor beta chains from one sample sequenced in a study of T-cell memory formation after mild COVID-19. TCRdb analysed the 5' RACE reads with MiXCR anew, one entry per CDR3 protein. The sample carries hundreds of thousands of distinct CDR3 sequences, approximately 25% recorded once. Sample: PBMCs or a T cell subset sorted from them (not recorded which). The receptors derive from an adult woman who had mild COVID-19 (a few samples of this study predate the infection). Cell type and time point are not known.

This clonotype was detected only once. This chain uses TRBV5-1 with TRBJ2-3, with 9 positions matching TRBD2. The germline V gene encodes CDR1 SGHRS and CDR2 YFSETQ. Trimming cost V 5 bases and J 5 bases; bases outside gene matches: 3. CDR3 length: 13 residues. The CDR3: CASSLAGRDTQYF. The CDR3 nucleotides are TGCGCCAGCAGTCTAGCGGGGCGAGATACGCAGTATTTT.

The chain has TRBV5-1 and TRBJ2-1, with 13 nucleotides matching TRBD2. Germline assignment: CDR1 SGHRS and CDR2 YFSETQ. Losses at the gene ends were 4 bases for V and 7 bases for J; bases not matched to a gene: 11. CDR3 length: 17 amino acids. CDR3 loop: CASSETGTSGMMNEQFF. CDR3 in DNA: TGCGCCAGCAGCGAAACCGGGACTAGCGGGATGATGAATGAGCAGTTCTTC.

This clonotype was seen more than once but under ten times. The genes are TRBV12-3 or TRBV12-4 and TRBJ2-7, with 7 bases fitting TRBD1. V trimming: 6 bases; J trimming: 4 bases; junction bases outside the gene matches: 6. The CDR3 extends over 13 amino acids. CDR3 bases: TGTGCCAGCAGCATTCAGGGGGTTTACGAGCAGTACTTC. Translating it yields CASSIQGVYEQYF.

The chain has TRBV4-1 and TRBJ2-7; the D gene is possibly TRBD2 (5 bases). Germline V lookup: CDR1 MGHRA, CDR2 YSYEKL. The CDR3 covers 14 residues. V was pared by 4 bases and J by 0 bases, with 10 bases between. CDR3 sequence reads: CASSRVGVSYEQYF. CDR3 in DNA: TGCGCCAGCAGCCGGGTCGGGGTCTCCTACGAGCAGTACTTC.

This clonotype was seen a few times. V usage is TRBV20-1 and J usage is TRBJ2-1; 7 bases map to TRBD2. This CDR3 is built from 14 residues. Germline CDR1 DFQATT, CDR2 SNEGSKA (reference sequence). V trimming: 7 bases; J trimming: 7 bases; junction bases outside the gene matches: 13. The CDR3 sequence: CSGTIGLVFNEQFF. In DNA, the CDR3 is TGCAGTGGGACAATAGGACTAGTTTTTAATGAGCAGTTCTTC.

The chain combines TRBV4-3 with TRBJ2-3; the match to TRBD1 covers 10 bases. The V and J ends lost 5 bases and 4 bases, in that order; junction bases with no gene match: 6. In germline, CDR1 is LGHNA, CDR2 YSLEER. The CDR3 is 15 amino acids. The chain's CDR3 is CASSEGTGVADTQYF. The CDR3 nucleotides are TGCGCCAGCAGCGAAGGGACAGGGGTCGCAGATACGCAGTATTTT.

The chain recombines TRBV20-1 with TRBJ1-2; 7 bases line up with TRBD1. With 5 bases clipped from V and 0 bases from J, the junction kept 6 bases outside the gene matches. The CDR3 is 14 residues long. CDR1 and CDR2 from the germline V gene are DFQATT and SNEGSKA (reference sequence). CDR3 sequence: CSADNRGSNYGYTF. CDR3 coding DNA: TGCAGTGCTGATAACAGGGGTTCTAACTATGGCTACACCTTC.

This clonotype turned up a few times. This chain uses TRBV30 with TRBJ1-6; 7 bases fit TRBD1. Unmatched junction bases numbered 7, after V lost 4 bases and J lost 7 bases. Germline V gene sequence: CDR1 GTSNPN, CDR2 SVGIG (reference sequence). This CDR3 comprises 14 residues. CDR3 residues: CAWTGTASNSPLHF. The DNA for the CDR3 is TGTGCCTGGACAGGGACAGCCTCCAATTCACCCCTCCACTTT.

DNA for the CDR3: TGCAGTGCTAGACCCCGGGGACACCCATACAATGAGCAGTTCTTC. Protein: CSARPRGHPYNEQFF. The gene calls are TRBV20-1 and TRBJ2-1; D perhaps matches TRBD1 (6 bases). Germline V gives CDR1 DFQATT, CDR2 SNEGSKA (reference sequence). The CDR3 has 15 amino acids. V was shortened by 2 bases and J by 4 bases, with 15 bases between the two germline ends.

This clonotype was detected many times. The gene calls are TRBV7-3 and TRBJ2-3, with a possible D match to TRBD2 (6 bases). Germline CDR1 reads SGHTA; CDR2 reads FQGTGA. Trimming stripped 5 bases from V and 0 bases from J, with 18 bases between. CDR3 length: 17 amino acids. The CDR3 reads CASSGGTSDLSTDTQYF. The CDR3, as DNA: TGTGCCAGCAGCGGAGGGACTTCCGACCTTAGCACAGATACGCAGTATTTT.

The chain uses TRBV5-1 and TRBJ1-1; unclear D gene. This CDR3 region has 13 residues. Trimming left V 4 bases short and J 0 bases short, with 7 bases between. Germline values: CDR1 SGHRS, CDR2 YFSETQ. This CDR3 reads CASSTGMNTEAFF. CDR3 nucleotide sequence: TGCGCCAGCAGCACGGGGATGAACACTGAAGCTTTCTTT.